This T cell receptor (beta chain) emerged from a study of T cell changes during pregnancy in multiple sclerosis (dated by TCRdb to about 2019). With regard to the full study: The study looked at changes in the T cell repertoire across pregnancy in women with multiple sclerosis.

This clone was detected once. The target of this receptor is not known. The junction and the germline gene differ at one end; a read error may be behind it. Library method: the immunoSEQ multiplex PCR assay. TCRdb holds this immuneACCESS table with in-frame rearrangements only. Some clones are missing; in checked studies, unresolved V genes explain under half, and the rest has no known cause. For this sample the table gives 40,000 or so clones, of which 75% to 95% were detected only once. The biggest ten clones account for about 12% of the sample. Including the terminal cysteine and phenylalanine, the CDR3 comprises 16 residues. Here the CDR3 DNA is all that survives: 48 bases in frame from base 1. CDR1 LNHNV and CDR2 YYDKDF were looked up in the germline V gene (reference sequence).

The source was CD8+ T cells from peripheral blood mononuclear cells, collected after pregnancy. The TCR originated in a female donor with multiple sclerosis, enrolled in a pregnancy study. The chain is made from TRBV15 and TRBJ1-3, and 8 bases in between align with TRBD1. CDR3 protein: CATSGEQGVVRNTIYF. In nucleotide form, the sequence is TGTGCCACCAGCGGAGAACAGGGGGTAGTAAGAAACACCATATATTTT.